This TCR beta chain derives from a study of blood T cell repertoires in COVID-19. Study context: Acute and convalescent COVID-19 samples came from the United States, Italy and Spain. Sample material is recorded as cDNA or gDNA derived from T cells, B-cell-depleted T cells, or PBMCs.

The CDR3 spans 13 residues. Trimming cost V 5 bases and J 8 bases; bases outside gene matches: 5. The germline gives CDR1 SEHNR, CDR2 FQNEAQ (reference sequence). Authors' methods: Estimates of nucleated cell counts were drawn from the amplification of reference gene primers. Data came from immunoSEQ multiplex PCR; TCRdb stores just in-frame clones and leaves some out. D and trimming were read from the DNA, whereas the V and J calls and clone size are those reported in that table. Of about 300,000 clones listed, 70% to 85% are singletons. The material sequenced was peripheral blood. The source is a human donor with COVID-19, enrolled during active disease. The donor label of this sample is uncertain. The rearrangement joins TRBV7-9 to TRBJ2-1, with TRBD1 identical over 8 bases. DNA for the CDR3: TGTGCCAGCAGCCCCTCAGGGGGCTATGAGCAGTTCTTC. Its protein product is CASSPSGGYEQFF.